This record looks at one T cell receptor beta chain sequence and its context. The entry originates in a study of T cells expressing NK-cell markers. Study context: Cells sorted as CD3+CD56+NKG2C+, CD3+CD56+NKG2C- and CD3+CD56-NKG2C+ T cells supplied the TCR beta repertoires.

CDR1 SGHTA and CDR2 FQGNSA come from the germline V gene. The CDR3 totals 16 residues. TCR beta cDNA was made by 5'RACE template switching with UMIs. TCRdb re-called the 5' RACE reads, yielding one record per CDR3 amino acid sequence without DNA. This sample contains 300,000 to 450,000 distinct CDR3 sequences. The specimen sequenced was blood T cells: a sorted CD56 or NKG2C T cell subset, CD4+ or CD8+ T cells, or bulk PBMC T cells (not recorded which). The chain carries TRBV7-2 and TRBJ2-5; TCRdb returns TRBD1, unconfirmable since there is no DNA. This TCR was sampled from a man aged 18-70 years in good health. The CDR3 protein is CASSLKFGAGGETQYF.